The next 23 T cell receptor beta chains were all read from a single sample in a study of T cell repertoires in cytomegalovirus infection. TCRdb reprocessed the reads with MiXCR, giving one entry per CDR3 protein. The table shows about a million distinct CDR3 sequences, with approximately 31% occurring only once. These receptors' targets are unknown. This sample comprised cultured CD8+ T cells from PBMCs, obtained from culture after CMV antigen stimulation. These receptors were taken from a human donor in good health (CMV status not recorded). Some clones in this sample may be carry-over from other donors' samples.

This clonotype occurred many times. The V call is TRBV6-6, the J call TRBJ2-3; D uncertain. Germline CDR1 is MNHNY and CDR2 is SVGAGI (reference sequence). With 6 bases removed from V and 0 bases from J, the gap between germline ends came to 13 bases. The CDR3 contains 15 residues. In DNA, the CDR3 is TGTGCCAGCAGAAACCTGGCTTCTAGCACAGATACGCAGTATTTT. Translation gives CASRNLASSTDTQYF.

This clonotype was seen at least ten times. The genes are TRBV7-8 and TRBJ2-1; 13 nucleotides agree with TRBD2. The germline gives CDR1 SGHVS, CDR2 FQNEAQ. The V gene end was trimmed by 1 base and the J gene end by 7 bases; junction bases not matched to a gene: 4. This CDR3 comprises 16 residues. In nucleotides, the CDR3 is TGTGCCAGCAGCTTAGAACTAGCGGGGGGGCCTAATGAGCAGTTCTTC. It yields the protein CASSLELAGGPNEQFF.

This clonotype has a handful of counts. This chain links TRBV27 with TRBJ1-2, with D tentatively TRBD1 (5 bases). CDR3 length equals 15 residues. The V and J ends lost 0 bases and 8 bases respectively, with 16 bases between them. Germline V lookup: CDR1 MNHEY, CDR2 SMNVEV (reference sequence). CDR3 residues: CASSLSGTIGDGYTF. The CDR3 nucleotides are TGTGCCAGCAGTTTATCGGGGACGATCGGGGACGGCTACACCTTC.

This chain links TRBV7-6 with TRBJ1-1; no clear D gene. The germline V gene encodes CDR1 SGHVS and CDR2 FNYEAQ. CDR3 length equals 14 residues. With 2 bases removed from V and 0 bases from J, the gap between germline ends came to 7 bases. The CDR3 region has the DNA TGTGCCAGCAGCTTAAATTACATGAACACTGAAGCTTTCTTT. Amino acid sequence: CASSLNYMNTEAFF.

This clonotype occurred a few times. The chain employs TRBV3-1 and TRBJ2-1; TRBD2 might be the D (6 bases). V lost 4 bases and J 8 bases, leaving 33 bases between the germline ends. Germline V gene data show CDR1 as LGHDT and CDR2 as YNNKEL (reference sequence). CDR3 length equals 20 residues. CDR3 coding DNA: TGTGCCAGCAGCCTATCTCTCTCCGGGAGTCCGTTTCTTTTTTTCGATGAGCAGTTCTTC. Protein product: CASSLSLSGSPFLFFDEQFF.

This clonotype was counted many times. The chain recombines TRBV6-2 or TRBV6-3 with TRBJ1-5; TRBD1 might be the D (6 bases). CDR1 is MNHEY, CDR2 SVGEGT, per germline. This CDR3 has 17 residues. V shed 0 bases and J shed 0 bases, with 12 bases lying between them. CDR3: CASSYSDRKYSNQPQHF. CDR3 coding DNA: TGTGCCAGCAGTTACTCGGACAGAAAATATAGCAATCAGCCCCAGCATTTT.

The gene calls are TRBV6-6 and TRBJ1-2; D is unresolved. The CDR3 sequence is 13 residues long. V was pared by 5 bases and J by 5 bases, with 12 bases between. In germline, CDR1 is MNHNY, CDR2 SVGAGI (reference sequence). The CDR3 coding sequence is TGTGCCAGCAGTGGGAGCCACCTGTATGGCTACACCTTC. This translates into CASSGSHLYGYTF.

In this sample, this clonotype turned up a few times. The chain carries TRBV6-1 and TRBJ2-3; TRBD2 is a possible D gene (5 bases). The CDR3 totals 15 residues. Trimming took off 2 bases at V and 3 bases at J, with 12 bases between the two ends. Germline V gene sequence: CDR1 MNHNS, CDR2 SASEGT. CDR3 nucleotides: TGTGCCAGCAGTGAACGGACGGGGAAAACAGATACGCAGTATTTT. Protein sequence: CASSERTGKTDTQYF.

The table lists this clonotype with a few counts. The chain carries TRBV6-5 and TRBJ2-2, with no clear D. CDR1 MNHEY and CDR2 SVGAGI come from the germline V gene. V gave up 2 bases and J gave up 0 bases, with 13 bases separating them. The CDR3 totals 17 residues. CDR3 residues: CASSYGVTYSNTGELFF. CDR3 coding DNA: TGTGCCAGCAGTTACGGCGTGACTTATTCGAACACCGGGGAGCTGTTTTTT.

This sequence joins TRBV27 and TRBJ2-3; TRBD2 matches at 9 bases. With 3 bases clipped from V and 4 bases from J, the junction kept 5 bases outside the gene matches. Germline V lookup: CDR1 MNHEY, CDR2 SMNVEV (reference sequence). The CDR3 length is 15 residues. DNA for the CDR3: TGTGCCAGCAGTTTTTCGCGGGGGGGCCCAGATACGCAGTATTTT. This translates into CASSFSRGGPDTQYF.

This clonotype was detected a few times. The chain recombines TRBV27 with TRBJ2-3, with D possibly being TRBD2 (6 bases). The ends were cut back, 7 bases at V and 2 bases at J, with 16 bases in the middle. CDR1 is MNHEY, CDR2 SMNVEV, per germline (reference sequence). There are 15 residues in the CDR3. DNA of the CDR3: TGTGCCAGCACCTCTCGCGGGGCTTTCACAGATACGCAGTATTTT. This encodes CASTSRGAFTDTQYF.

This clonotype has only a few counts. This chain links TRBV11-3 with TRBJ2-2, with TRBD2 identical over 7 bases. The CDR3 covers 13 residues. V lost 5 bases and J lost 5; bases outside the gene matches: 2. Germline-derived CDR1 and CDR2 are SGHNT and YENEEA. The CDR3 coding sequence is TGTGCCAGCAGCAACGGGAGGACCGGGGAGCTGTTTTTT. This gives the protein CASSNGRTGELFF.

This clonotype has just one count. An end of the junction does not agree with germline; a read error may underlie this. This sequence joins TRBV10-3 and TRBJ1-2; D is perhaps TRBD1 (6 bases). Germline loops: CDR1 ENHRY, CDR2 SYGVKD. CDR3 size: 13 residues. The CDR3 DNA reads as TGTGCCATCAAAAGAACAGGGTACTATGACTACACCTTC. Protein sequence: CAIKRTGYYDYTF.

The V and J genes are TRBV19 and TRBJ1-5, with D unclear. The V end lost 8 bases, the J end lost 0 bases, and 14 bases lay between the germline ends. Germline loops: CDR1 LNHDA, CDR2 SQIVND (reference sequence). The CDR3 loop spans 15 amino acids. CDR3 DNA sequence: TGTGCCAGTGAAAGAGGAATTTATAGCAATCAGCCCCAGCATTTT. Translating gives CASERGIYSNQPQHF.

The chain's CDR3 is CATSDLNSRGYNEQFF. CDR3 DNA sequence: TGTGCCACCAGTGATTTGAACTCCCGAGGATACAATGAGCAGTTCTTC. The chain recombines TRBV24-1 with TRBJ2-1, with no clear D. This CDR3 has 16 residues. Germline loops: CDR1 KGHDR, CDR2 SFDVKD. V was trimmed by 0 bases and J by 4 bases, leaving 12 bases between them.

The chain carries TRBV4-1 and TRBJ1-6; TRBD1 agrees at 7 bases. This CDR3 comprises 16 residues. CDR1 and CDR2 from the germline V gene are MGHRA and YSYEKL. Losses at the gene ends were 1 base for V and 4 bases for J; bases not matched to a gene: 4. The CDR3 is CASSQGVTGYNSPLHF. CDR3 sequence (DNA): TGCGCCAGCAGCCAAGGAGTGACAGGGTATAATTCACCCCTCCACTTT.

This rearrangement joins TRBV25-1 to TRBJ2-2; the match to TRBD1 covers 10 bases. The CDR3 totals 17 residues. V shed 0 bases, J shed 7 bases, and the junction held 8 bases outside the gene matches. Germline CDR1 and CDR2: MGHDK and SYGVNS. The CDR3 spells CASSEYRTGGTGGELFF. The CDR3 coding sequence is TGTGCCAGCAGTGAATACCGGACAGGGGGTACTGGCGGGGAGCTGTTTTTT. The variable domain in full, completed from reference TRBV25-1 and TRBJ2-2, reads EADIYQTPRYLVIGTGKKITLECSQTMGHDKMYWYQQDPGMELHLIHYSYGVNSTEKGDLSSESTVSRIRTEHFPLTLESARPSHTSQYLCASSEYRTGGTGGELFFGEGSRLTVL.

This clonotype was recorded at least ten times. The J gene is TRBJ2-7, the V gene TRBV28, with D perhaps TRBD1 or TRBD2 (5 bases each). V was pared by 8 bases and J by 0 bases, with 17 bases between. CDR1 MDHEN and CDR2 SYDVKM come from the germline V gene. The CDR3 is 15 residues long. The CDR3 sequence is CASPPRDGGSYEQYV. The CDR3 DNA is TGTGCCAGCCCGCCCCGGGACGGAGGCTCCTACGAGCAGTACGTC.

As for this clonotype: This clone may be a read error of a much larger clone one base away. This rearrangement joins TRBV19 to TRBJ1-1; D gene uncertain. The CDR3 is made up of 13 amino acids. Germline V gives CDR1 LNHDA, CDR2 SQIVND (reference sequence). V was clipped by 1 base and J by 3 bases, with 6 bases between them. The CDR3 sequence is CASSIGVYTEAFF. The DNA of the CDR3 is TGTGCCAGTAGTATAGGGGTGTACACTGAAGCTTTCTTT.

This clonotype was counted many times. The V gene is TRBV5-8, the J gene TRBJ1-6; 11 nucleotides line up with TRBD1. This CDR3 is built from 16 residues. V trimming: 0 bases; J trimming: 9 bases; junction bases outside the gene matches: 5. Germline V lookup: CDR1 SGHTS, CDR2 YDEGEE. The CDR3 region is CASSLAPGQGASPLHF. Written as DNA, the CDR3 is TGTGCCAGCAGCTTGGCCCCTGGACAGGGGGCTTCACCCCTCCACTTT.

This clonotype was found a few times. V and J are TRBV6-2 or TRBV6-3 and TRBJ1-3; weak D call: TRBD1 (5 bases). Germline loops: CDR1 MNHEY, CDR2 SVGEGT. This CDR3 has 21 residues. Trimming pared 0 bases from V and 0 bases from J, leaving 24 bases between. CDR3 nucleotides: TGTGCCAGCAGTTACTCCACCGGGGCCGAAAAAACTTATCTCTCTGGAAACACCATATATTTT. It codes for CASSYSTGAEKTYLSGNTIYF.

The chain combines TRBV9 with TRBJ1-1; perhaps TRBD1 as D (6 bases). The CDR3 spans 15 residues. The V gene's germline CDR1 is SGDLS and CDR2 YYNGEE. V lost 3 bases and J lost 0, with 12 bases in between. CDR3 in DNA: TGTGCCAGCAGCGCCGGACAGAAGATGAACACTGAAGCTTTCTTT. This codes for CASSAGQKMNTEAFF. The variable domain in full, with the rest retrieved from reference TRBV9 and TRBJ1-1, is DSGVTQTPKHLITATGQRVTLRCSPRSGDLSVYWYQQSLDQGLQFLIQYYNGEERAKGNILERFSAQQFPDLHSELNLSSLELGDSALYFCASSAGQKMNTEAFFGQGTRLTVV.

A note on this clonotype: Its ends do not fully match the called genes, so a read error is possible. The V call is TRBV6-5, the J call TRBJ2-1, with 7 bases fitting TRBD1. Germline V lookup: CDR1 MNHEY, CDR2 SVGAGI. The CDR3 length is 16 residues. As DNA, the CDR3 is TGTGTCAGCAGTTACAGGGGCCTGGGGCGGGTGAATGAGCAGTTCTTT. Its translation is CVSSYRGLGRVNEQFF.